The rows below give T cell receptor beta chains drawn from one sample of a study of blood T cell repertoires in COVID-19. TCRdb's table, derived via immunoSEQ multiplex PCR, lists solely in-frame clones and lacks some. This sample has under 250,000 clones, with more than 75% found just once. The sequenced material came from peripheral blood. The receptors come from a man in his fifties with COVID-19, enrolled during active disease. Both conserved end residues are part of each CDR3. The D gene is left open where the match is weak. Clone size is shown for a subset of rows, as once, few, many or a class of expanded clone.

>TRBV2|TRBD1|TRBJ2-1|NA
TGTGCCAGCAGTGAGCAGGGGGCGTCTGCGTTCTTC
CASSEQGASAFF
>TRBV30|TRBD1|TRBJ2-7|once
TGTGCCTGGAGCCTAGGGACAGGGTTTTCCTACGAGCAGTACTTC
CAWSLGTGFSYEQYF
>TRBV28|TRBD1|TRBJ1-3|once
TGTGCCAGTTCGGGACAGGGTCTCGGAAACACCATATATTTT
CASSGQGLGNTIYF
>TRBV11-2|NA|TRBJ2-1|NA
TGTGCCAGCAGCTTAGTGAGAGCCTCTAGCTCCTACAATGAGCAGTTCTTC
CASSLVRASSSYNEQFF
>TRBV30|NA|TRBJ1-5|NA
TGTGCCTGGAGTGTAGACACCAATCAGCCCCAGCATTTT
CAWSVDTNQPQHF
>TRBV28|NA|TRBJ1-1|NA
TGTGCCAGCAGCCTACAGGCGGGGCCGGGTTTATTTGCTTTCTTT
CASSLQAGPGLFAFF
>TRBV7-2|NA|TRBJ2-7|NA
TGTGCCAGCAGCTTATCTGTAGCGGACTACGAGCAGTACTTC
CASSLSVADYEQYF
>TRBV6-5|NA|TRBJ2-1|few
TGTGCCAGCAGCCCCCCGGGGAGACCGCAGTTCTTC
CASSPPGRPQFF
>TRBV6-5|NA|TRBJ2-5|NA
TGTGCCAGCAGTTCAGGGTTCGGCGGAGAGACCCAGTACTTC
CASSSGFGGETQYF
>TRBV10-3|NA|TRBJ1-3|NA
TGTGCCATCAGTGGGGCAGCCTCTGGAAACACCATATATTTT
CAISGAASGNTIYF
>TRBV4-3|NA|TRBJ1-4|NA
TGCGCCAGCAGCCAAGAGGGGGCAGGGGATGAAAAACTGTTTTTT
CASSQEGAGDEKLFF
>TRBV28|TRBD2|TRBJ2-1|NA
TGTGCCAGCAGTTCCTTAGCGGGAGGCTCCTACAATGAGCAGTTCTTC
CASSSLAGGSYNEQFF
>TRBV6-4|NA|TRBJ2-7|NA
TGTGCCAGCAGTGACTTGGACTTGAGCTCCTACGAGCAGTACTTC
CASSDLDLSSYEQYF
>TRBV7-6|TRBD1|TRBJ1-3|NA
TGTGCCAGCAGCTTAAGGACAGGGACGAGCTCTGGAAACACCATATATTTT
CASSLRTGTSSGNTIYF
>TRBV5-8|NA|TRBJ2-7|NA
TGTGCCAGCAGCTTGGCCGTCGGGACACCCAGCTCCTACGAGCAGTACTTC
CASSLAVGTPSSYEQYF
>TRBV29-1|NA|TRBJ1-4|few
TGCAGCGTTTCTGGGGGGAATGAAAAACTGTTTTTT
CSVSGGNEKLFF
>TRBV6-5|TRBD1|TRBJ1-5|NA
TGTGCCAGCACCGAAAGGGACAGCCCATGGCCCCAGCATTTT
CASTERDSPWPQHF
>TRBV25-1|TRBD1|TRBJ1-1|NA
TGTGCCAGCAGTGACGTGACAGGGATGAACACTGAAGCTTTCTTT
CASSDVTGMNTEAFF
>TRBV5-1|TRBD1|TRBJ1-2|few
TGCGCCAGCAGCTTGAGTCGGACAGGGGGGAATGGCTACACCTTC
CASSLSRTGGNGYTF
>TRBV5-4|NA|TRBJ1-1|NA
TGTGCCAGCAGCTTGGCCGGCCGGGGTCTGAACACTGAAGCTTTCTTT
CASSLAGRGLNTEAFF
>TRBV15|NA|TRBJ2-6|NA
TGTGCCACCAGCAGATCAGGGGCCGGCTCTGGGGCCAACGTCCTGACTTTC
CATSRSGAGSGANVLTF
>TRBV4-2|NA|TRBJ1-4|NA
TGTGCCAGCAGCCAAGAAAATGGAGGGTTATTCGAAAAACTGTTTTTT
CASSQENGGLFEKLFF
>TRBV19|TRBD1|TRBJ1-5|NA
TGTGCCAGTAGTATGAGAGACAGGGGGTCTGGCAATCAGCCCCAGCATTTT
CASSMRDRGSGNQPQHF
>TRBV11-3|TRBD2|TRBJ2-3|NA
TGTGCCAGCAGCTTAGTGCTTGCGGGAGGGGACACAGATACGCAGTATTTT
CASSLVLAGGDTDTQYF
>TRBV7-9|TRBD2|TRBJ2-7|NA
TGTGCCAGCAGCCCGCGGACTAGCGGGAGGCTCGAGCAGTACTTC
CASSPRTSGRLEQYF
>TRBV11-2|NA|TRBJ2-5|once
TGTGCCAGCAGCCTGTTCCAACGGGAGACCCAGTACTTC
CASSLFQRETQYF
>TRBV11-2|NA|TRBJ2-3|NA
TGTGCCAGCAGCTTAGATACGGGGTTAAGCACAGATACGCAGTATTTT
CASSLDTGLSTDTQYF
>TRBV5-5|TRBD1|TRBJ1-6|NA
TGTGCCAGCAGCTTCGGACAGGGGGTATTGGGAAATTCACCCCTCCACTTT
CASSFGQGVLGNSPLHF
>TRBV14|TRBD1|TRBJ2-5|once
TGTGCCAGCAGCCAAAGGCGGGGACAGGGTGAAGAGACCCAGTACTTC
CASSQRRGQGEETQYF
>TRBV18|NA|TRBJ1-5|once
TGTGCCAGCTCACCGAATGACCCAGGGATCGTTCAGCCCCAGCATTTT
CASSPNDPGIVQPQHF
>TRBV7-9|TRBD2|TRBJ2-7|NA
TGTGCCAGCAGCTTAGCCCCACGGGAGGACGAGCAGTACTTC
CASSLAPREDEQYF
>TRBV21-1|NA|TRBJ1-5|once
TGTGCCAGCAGCAAAGAAGGGACAGGGGACCAGCCCCAGCATTTT
CASSKEGTGDQPQHF
>TRBV18|TRBD1|TRBJ2-7|NA
TGTGCCAGCTCAGCCGGGACAGCGAGCTCCTACGAGCAGTACTTC
CASSAGTASSYEQYF
>TRBV4-1|TRBD1|TRBJ1-3|NA
TGCGCCAGCAGACTAAGCTCGGACAGGTCGGATGGAAACACCATATATTTT
CASRLSSDRSDGNTIYF
>TRBV10-1|TRBD2|TRBJ2-7|NA
TGCGCCAGCAGTGACGGCGGGAGGGTCCACGAGCAGTACTTC
CASSDGGRVHEQYF
>TRBV7-8|NA|TRBJ1-4|NA
TGTGCCAGCAGCTTAGGAATAGATGAAAAACTGTTTTTT
CASSLGIDEKLFF
>TRBV2|NA|TRBJ2-1|NA
TGTGCCAGCAGTGAAAAGGCGGCAGTCTCCTACAATGAGCAGTTCTTC
CASSEKAAVSYNEQFF
>TRBV24-1|NA|TRBJ2-4|NA
TGTGCCACCAGTCCTCTCTTCAGGGTCATTCAGTACTTC
CATSPLFRVIQYF
>TRBV19|NA|TRBJ1-5|NA
TGTGCCAGTACAGGGAATTTCGATCAGCCCCAGCATTTT
CASTGNFDQPQHF
>TRBV9|TRBD1|TRBJ1-1|NA
TGTGCCAGCAGCGCCCGACAGGGCAACACTGAAGCTTTCTTT
CASSARQGNTEAFF
>TRBV25-1|NA|TRBJ1-6|NA
TGTGCCAGCAGTGAAACGGGCCAAGGAGGCAATTCACCCCTCCACTTT
CASSETGQGGNSPLHF
>TRBV6-5|TRBD1|TRBJ1-4|NA
TGTGCCAGTGGTGGGACAGGGCATGAAAAACTGTTTTTT
CASGGTGHEKLFF
>TRBV28|TRBD2|TRBJ2-1|NA
TGTGCCAGCACCCCTAGCGGGAGAGTCAATGAGCAGTTCTTC
CASTPSGRVNEQFF
>TRBV9|NA|TRBJ1-4|NA
TGTGCCAGCAGCGCGCAGGGTTTGCCTAATGAAAAACTGTTTTTT
CASSAQGLPNEKLFF
>TRBV11-3|TRBD1|TRBJ1-1|NA
TGTGCCAGCAGCTCCGGCGGGACAGTCACTGAAGCTTTCTTT
CASSSGGTVTEAFF
>TRBV30|TRBD2|TRBJ2-7|NA
TGTGCCTGGAGTGGGGACACTAGCGGGAGCTCCTACGAGCAGTACTTC
CAWSGDTSGSSYEQYF
>TRBV30|NA|TRBJ1-3|NA
TGTGCCTGGAGTCCGGGGGATGGAAACACCATATATTTT
CAWSPGDGNTIYF
>TRBV7-9|TRBD1|TRBJ2-7|NA
TGTGCCAGCTCCAGACAGGGGGACTCCTACGAGCAGTACTTC
CASSRQGDSYEQYF